A single sample gave rise to the 24 T cell receptor beta chains below, sequenced in a study of T cell repertoires in aging, cancer and after chemotherapy. Rearranged V-D-J TRB sequences were amplified with a mixed TRB-A/B primer pool. Using its own MiXCR run on the multiplex PCR reads, TCRdb lists one record per CDR3 protein. The sample comprises 15,000 to 20,000 distinct CDR3 sequences, roughly two fifths of which are singletons, and 15% to 20% rests with the top ten. Amplification of TCR beta used genomic DNA extracted from peripheral blood. Sequenced material: blood. The receptors were gathered from a human donor with a solid tumor.

This clonotype rates as medium-sized. The chain has TRBV19 and TRBJ2-2; no firm D call. V lost 7 bases and J lost 4, with 16 bases in between. The CDR3 totals 15 residues. CDR1 and CDR2 (germline): LNHDA, SQIVND (reference sequence). CDR3 loop: CASTPGTTFTGELFF. The CDR3 DNA sequence: TGTGCCAGTACCCCCGGAACTACCTTCACCGGGGAGCTGTTTTTT.

This chain links TRBV5-1 with TRBJ2-4, with D hard to call. The CDR3 runs 13 residues. Between the trimmed V and J ends, which lost 1 base and 3 bases, there was a span of 5 bases. Germline V gene data show CDR1 as SGHRS and CDR2 as YFSETQ. The CDR3 DNA reads TGCGCCAGCAGCTTGACGGACAAAAACATTCAGTACTTC. Translating gives CASSLTDKNIQYF.

This chain joins TRBV28 and TRBJ1-1; D unclear. CDR3 length: 13 residues. V lost 5 bases and J 1 base, leaving 8 bases between the germline ends. CDR1 MDHEN and CDR2 SYDVKM come from the germline V gene. CDR3 amino acids: CASSPTPNTEAFF. In nucleotides, the CDR3 is TGTGCCAGCAGTCCAACTCCGAACACTGAAGCTTTCTTT.

In its sample, this clonotype was seen a few times. V is TRBV7-9 and J is TRBJ1-2; TRBD1 aligns across 7 bases. J lost 2 bases, V lost 4 bases, and 1 base had no gene match. This CDR3 has 13 residues. From germline, CDR1 is SEHNR and CDR2 FQNEAQ (reference sequence). The CDR3 nucleotides are TGTGCCAGCAGCTGGACAGGCAACTATGGCTACACCTTC. This sequence encodes CASSWTGNYGYTF.

A note on this clonotype: This clone may be a read error of a much larger clone one base away. The V and J genes are TRBV27 and TRBJ2-2; 7 bases match TRBD2. CDR3 length equals 15 residues. The junction had 15 bases not matched to a gene; V was cut back by 10 bases and J by 7 bases. Per the germline V gene, CDR1 is MNHEY and CDR2 is SMNVEV (reference sequence). The CDR3 loop is CATFGGGGPVGELFF. The CDR3 DNA is TGTGCCACCTTCGGTGGGGGAGGGCCGGTCGGGGAGCTGTTTTTT.

For this clonotype: Compared with germline, one end of the junction differs, possibly owing to a read error. V is TRBV5-1 and J is TRBJ2-2; unclear D gene. This CDR3 is built from 15 residues. CDR1 SGHRS and CDR2 YFSETQ come from the germline V gene. CDR3 in DNA: TGCTCCAGCAGCTTGGTTTTCAGCCAGGCCGGGGAGCTGTTTTTT. It specifies CSSSLVFSQAGELFF.

This clonotype has more than one count but fewer than ten. V and J are TRBV5-1 and TRBJ2-3; D ambiguous. The length of the CDR3 is 15 residues. Germline-derived CDR1 and CDR2 are SGHRS and YFSETQ. Trimming took off 0 bases at V and 6 bases at J, with 14 bases between the two ends. The CDR3 loop is CASSLGAGYLDTQYF. The CDR3 DNA follows: TGCGCCAGCAGCTTGGGTGCTGGGTATTTGGATACGCAGTATTTT. Full variable domain (remainder filled in from reference TRBV5-1 and TRBJ2-3): KAGVTQTPRYLIKTRGQQVTLSCSPISGHRSVSWYQQTPGQGLQFLFEYFSETQRNKGNFPGRFSGRQFSNSRSEMNVSTLELGDSALYLCASSLGAGYLDTQYFGPGTRLTVL.

V usage is TRBV5-1 and J usage is TRBJ2-3, with D unclear. CDR3 length: 14 amino acids. The germline V gene has CDR1 SGHRS and CDR2 YFSETQ. Trimming shortened V by 0 bases and J by 8 bases, and 13 bases separated the two germline ends. CDR3 sequence: CASSLDVAVGTQYF. DNA for the CDR3: TGCGCCAGCAGCTTGGATGTAGCCGTTGGTACGCAGTATTTT. Based on the CDR3 plus reference TRBV5-1 and TRBJ2-3, the full variable domain is KAGVTQTPRYLIKTRGQQVTLSCSPISGHRSVSWYQQTPGQGLQFLFEYFSETQRNKGNFPGRFSGRQFSNSRSEMNVSTLELGDSALYLCASSLDVAVGTQYFGPGTRLTVL.

The chain employs TRBV6-5 and TRBJ1-1, with unresolved D. Germline assignment: CDR1 MNHEY and CDR2 SVGAGI. This CDR3 comprises 12 residues. Trimming cost V 6 bases and J 3 bases, with 8 bases left between them. CDR3 bases: TGTGCCAGCAGGGATAGTCACACTGAAGCTTTCTTT. It yields the protein CASRDSHTEAFF.

Relative to its sample, this clonotype is medium-sized. V gene TRBV29-1 combines with J gene TRBJ2-5; a weak D match, TRBD2 (5 bases). CDR3 size: 14 residues. V shed 7 bases and J shed 0 bases, with 15 bases lying between them. CDR1 is SQVTM, CDR2 ANQGSEA, per germline. CDR3 amino acids: CSAPVGRDQETQYF. CDR3 sequence (DNA): TGCAGCGCCCCCGTAGGGCGGGACCAAGAGACCCAGTACTTC. The complete variable domain, with remaining parts taken from reference TRBV29-1 and TRBJ2-5, reads SAVISQKPSRDICQRGTSLTIQCQVDSQVTMMFWYRQQPGQSLTLIATANQGSEATYESGFVIDKFPISRPNLTFSTLTVSNMSPEDSSIYLCSAPVGRDQETQYFGPGTRLLVL.

The genes are TRBV10-3 and TRBJ1-2; maybe TRBD1 (5 bases). Germline V CDR1 and CDR2: ENHRY, SYGVKD. There are 13 residues in the CDR3. V lost 8 bases, J lost 4 bases, and 14 bases lay in between. DNA of the CDR3: TGTGCCATCGAGGCCAGGGATGGCTATGGCTACACCTTC. It encodes CAIEARDGYGYTF.

Comments on this clonotype: At one end, the junction sequence differs from germline, possibly due to a read error. This chain uses TRBV20-1 with TRBJ1-2; 7 nucleotides align to TRBD1. Germline assignment: CDR1 DFQATT and CDR2 SNEGSKA (reference sequence). The CDR3 length is 12 residues. CDR3 sequence reads: CSVRRDSYGYTF. In DNA, the CDR3 is TGCAGTGTTAGAAGGGACAGCTATGGCTACACCTTC.

In its sample, this clonotype was seen a few times. The chain couples TRBV6-6 to TRBJ1-2; 7 bases map to TRBD1. J was trimmed by 2 bases and V by 4 bases; bases with no gene match: 4. Germline CDR1 MNHNY, CDR2 SVGAGI (reference sequence). CDR3 length equals 14 residues. CDR3 bases: TGTGCCAGCAGTTCTCAGGGGGTCAACTATGGCTACACCTTC. This gives the protein CASSSQGVNYGYTF.

The V and J genes are TRBV20-1 and TRBJ2-5; D is uncertain. Germline V lookup: CDR1 DFQATT, CDR2 SNEGSKA (reference sequence). CDR3 length: 12 amino acids. Trimming left V 3 bases short and J 0 bases short, with 5 bases between. The DNA of the CDR3 is TGCAGTGCTAGCTGGAACCAAGAGACCCAGTACTTC. Protein: CSASWNQETQYF.

This clonotype has more than one count but fewer than ten. The chain recombines TRBV5-1 with TRBJ2-2, with D perhaps TRBD2 (6 bases). Per the germline V gene, CDR1 is SGHRS and CDR2 is YFSETQ. V gave up 0 bases and J gave up 3 bases, with 9 bases separating them. The CDR3 loop spans 15 amino acids. The CDR3 DNA is TGCGCCAGCAGCTTGGGGGGGGTGCACACCGGGGAGCTGTTTTTT. Its translation is CASSLGGVHTGELFF.

This clonotype turned up a few times. This sequence joins TRBV5-4 and TRBJ2-1, with 14 bases matching TRBD2. Germline V CDR1 and CDR2: SGHNT, YYREEE (reference sequence). The CDR3 spans 17 residues. V shed 3 bases, J shed 1 base, and the junction held 3 bases outside the gene matches. In DNA form, the CDR3 reads TGTGCCAGCAGCTGGGGGACTAGCGGGAGTTCCTACAATGAGCAGTTCTTC. Its protein is CASSWGTSGSSYNEQFF.

The J gene is TRBJ1-2, the V gene TRBV13; no definite D call. Germline V gene data show CDR1 as PRHDT and CDR2 as FYEKMQ (reference sequence). V lost 0 bases to trimming and J lost 4 bases, with 9 bases between them. There are 14 residues in the CDR3. The CDR3 region has the DNA TGTGCCAGCAGCTTAGGCCGGCCGCGCTATGGCTACACCTTC. Its translation is CASSLGRPRYGYTF.

This clonotype is termed medium-sized. The chain joins TRBV19 to TRBJ1-5; D is ambiguous. The length of the CDR3 is 14 residues. Germline-derived CDR1 and CDR2 are LNHDA and SQIVND (reference sequence). The germline V and J ends were trimmed by 7 bases and 7 bases, with 17 bases remaining between them. CDR3 residues: CASTSPGVRQPQHF. For the CDR3, the DNA is TGTGCCAGTACCTCCCCCGGGGTTCGGCAGCCCCAGCATTTT.

The chain uses TRBV19 and TRBJ2-7, with D hard to call. The V gene's germline CDR1 is LNHDA and CDR2 SQIVND (reference sequence). V was cut by 5 bases and J by 0 bases, with 8 bases left in between. The CDR3 consists of 13 residues. The CDR3 DNA is TGTGCCAGTAGTTCTTGGTTCTCCTACGAGCAGTACTTC. This translates into CASSSWFSYEQYF.

This clonotype has just a few counts. The V and J genes are TRBV29-1 and TRBJ2-5; maybe TRBD2 (7 bases). The length of the CDR3 is 12 residues. Trimming took off 6 bases at V and 1 base at J, with 9 bases between the two ends. CDR1 is SQVTM and CDR2 is ANQGSEA in the germline V gene. The CDR3 nucleotides read TGCAGCGTCGGGGGGCCCCAAGAGACCCAGTACTTC. Protein sequence: CSVGGPQETQYF.

The genes are TRBV6-6 and TRBJ1-4; no firm D call. CDR3 length equals 16 residues. Germline V gene data show CDR1 as MNHNY and CDR2 as SVGAGI (reference sequence). Trimming took 0 bases from V and 0 from J, leaving 8 bases between them. CDR3 sequence (DNA): TGTGCCAGCAGTTACTCGCCGGAGGCAACTAATGAAAAACTGTTTTTT. This translates into CASSYSPEATNEKLFF.

The chain couples TRBV6-1 to TRBJ2-6, with D tentatively TRBD1 or TRBD2 (5 bases each). The V end lost 3 bases, the J end lost 4 bases, and 10 bases lay between the germline ends. The germline gives CDR1 MNHNS, CDR2 SASEGT. The CDR3 has 15 amino acids. CDR3 loop: CASSDGTSGANVLTF. The CDR3 DNA sequence: TGTGCCAGCAGTGACGGGACCTCGGGGGCCAACGTCCTGACTTTC.

This clonotype was observed a handful of times. This sequence joins TRBV6-4 and TRBJ2-2; D is perhaps TRBD2 (5 bases). Germline values: CDR1 MRHNA, CDR2 SNTAGT. The CDR3 extends over 14 amino acids. With 7 bases removed from V and 4 bases from J, the gap between germline ends came to 13 bases. The CDR3 sequence is CASMRAAGTGELFF. The CDR3 DNA is TGTGCCAGCATGCGCGCCGCGGGCACCGGGGAGCTGTTTTTT.

The chain combines TRBV19 with TRBJ1-1; possible D gene TRBD1, 5 bases. CDR1 and CDR2 (germline): LNHDA, SQIVND (reference sequence). V lost 8 bases and J 3 bases, leaving 22 bases between the germline ends. The CDR3 is 16 amino acids. CDR3 in DNA: TGTGCCAGTCAATGGGGGGGGGACCCTAAACACACTGAAGCTTTCTTT. Protein: CASQWGGDPKHTEAFF. Filled out from reference TRBV19 and TRBJ1-1, the complete variable domain reads DGGITQSPKYLFRKEGQNVTLSCEQNLNHDAMYWYRQDPGQGLRLIYYSQIVNDFQKGDIAEGYSVSREKKESFPLTVTSAQKNPTAFYLCASQWGGDPKHTEAFFGQGTRLTVV.